Below, 7 T cell receptor beta chains from the same sample are listed, as sequenced in a study of blood T cell repertoires in COVID-19. Data came from immunoSEQ multiplex PCR; TCRdb stores just in-frame clones and leaves some out. The repertoire includes around 140,000 clones, 81% of them detected once, and about 7.5% sits in the top ten. Source material: peripheral blood. Receptor source: a human donor in a cohort sampled during active COVID-19.

V gene TRBV29-1 combines with J gene TRBJ2-7; 10 bases line up with TRBD2. This CDR3 region has 14 residues. The germline V gene has CDR1 SQVTM and CDR2 ANQGSEA. V lost 4 bases and J lost 1; bases outside the gene matches: 4. The CDR3 loop reads CSVGPSGSSYEQYF. CDR3 DNA sequence: TGCAGCGTTGGGCCTAGCGGGAGTTCCTACGAGCAGTACTTC.

This clone appeared a few times. The gene calls are TRBV4-3 and TRBJ2-7; TRBD1 is a possible D gene (6 bases). Germline V gene sequence: CDR1 LGHNA, CDR2 YSLEER. V was pared by 0 bases and J by 0 bases, with 18 bases between. CDR3 size: 18 residues. The CDR3, as DNA: TGCGCCAGCAGCCAAGATCTTCTGGGGGCCTCTAGCTCCTACGAGCAGTACTTC. The encoded protein is CASSQDLLGASSSYEQYF.

Only one count was recorded for this clone. The chain combines TRBV28 with TRBJ1-1; 10 bases are shared with TRBD1. CDR3 length: 14 residues. CDR1 and CDR2 from the germline V gene are MDHEN and SYDVKM. J lost 3 bases, V lost 6 bases, and 4 bases had no gene match. For the CDR3, the DNA is TGTGCCAGCAGCATCGGGACAGGGGACACTGAAGCTTTCTTT. This gives the protein CASSIGTGDTEAFF.

V is TRBV6-2 or TRBV6-3 and J is TRBJ1-1, with TRBD1 matching over 8 bases. The CDR3 loop spans 14 amino acids. Unmatched junction bases numbered 8, after V lost 6 bases and J lost 5 bases. The germline V gene has CDR1 MNHEY and CDR2 SVGEGT. CDR3 sequence (DNA): TGTGCCAGCAGCACCCACAGGGGGGATACTGAAGCTTTCTTT. This gives the protein CASSTHRGDTEAFF.

This chain uses TRBV5-1 with TRBJ2-7; 7 nucleotides line up with TRBD2. This CDR3 has 14 residues. With V trimmed by 3 bases and J by 2 bases, 5 bases remained unmatched. Germline V CDR1 and CDR2: SGHRS, YFSETQ. The DNA of the CDR3 is TGCGCCAGCAGCTGGGGAGGGGAGACCTACGAGCAGTACTTC. This gives the protein CASSWGGETYEQYF.

The V call is TRBV3-1 (or the pseudogene TRBV3-2), the J call TRBJ1-2, with TRBD1 matching over 9 bases. The CDR3 length is 15 residues. Per the germline V gene, CDR1 is LGHDT and CDR2 is YNNKEL (reference sequence). V was clipped by 6 bases and J by 6 bases; unmatched bases: 11. The CDR3 here is CASRIPGQGIHGYTF. The CDR3 DNA reads TGTGCCAGCAGGATACCGGGACAGGGCATTCATGGCTACACCTTC.

This sequence joins TRBV18 and TRBJ2-2; 7 bases are a match to TRBD1. Trimming at V came to 5 bases and at J to 1 base, leaving 7 bases not matched to a gene. This CDR3 is 16 amino acids long. The V gene's germline CDR1 is KGHSH and CDR2 LQKENI. CDR3 sequence (DNA): TGTGCCAGCTCATCACAGGGGATGGGGAACACCGGGGAGCTGTTTTTT. Amino acids: CASSSQGMGNTGELFF.